The rows below give T cell receptor beta chains drawn from one sample of a study of CD8 T cells in Susac syndrome. TCRdb re-analysed the immunoSEQ multiplex PCR reads in MiXCR, keeping a single row per CDR3 protein. The sample contains approximately 210,000 distinct CDR3 sequences, nearly 97% of which appear only once. Source material: CD4+ T cells from PBMCs. The receptors were gathered from a human donor with multiple sclerosis. Each CDR3 is given with its conserved first and last residue. A D gene is named only where the DNA matches it firmly. A row's size may be missing; if present it is once, few, many or a size class.

>TRBJ1-2|.|.|TRBV7-2
CASSLGPGPRGYTF
TGTGCCAGCAGCTTAGGTCCGGGCCCTAGGGGCTACACCTTC
>TRBJ1-2|.|.|TRBV20-1
CISGGPDSPYGYTF
TGCATTTCGGGGGGCCCGGACTCCCCCTATGGCTACACCTTC
>TRBJ2-1|.|.|TRBV7-2
CASSLEGGGVNEQFF
TGTGCCAGCAGCCTGGAAGGTGGCGGGGTCAATGAGCAGTTCTTC
>TRBJ2-7|.|TRBD2|TRBV6-6
CASRETSGTYEQYF
TGTGCCAGCAGGGAGACTAGCGGAACCTACGAGCAGTACTTC
>TRBJ2-6|.|.|TRBV2
CASSRGQTLSGANVLTF
TGTGCCAGCAGTCGAGGACAGACTCTCTCTGGGGCCAACGTCCTGACTTTC
>TRBJ2-7|.|.|TRBV29-1
CSVAAYSYEQYF
TGCAGCGTTGCTGCGTACTCCTACGAGCAGTACTTC
>TRBJ2-3|once|.|TRBV7-2
CASSPGRPAPDTQYF
TGTGCCAGCAGCCCAGGACGCCCCGCGCCGGATACGCAGTATTTT
>TRBJ1-2|.|.|TRBV29-1
CSVEQRKINYGYTF
TGCAGCGTTGAACAGCGGAAAATCAACTATGGCTACACCTTC
>TRBJ2-7|.|.|TRBV4-1
CASSLRGDGKHSYEQYF
TGCGCCAGCAGCCTCAGGGGGGACGGGAAGCACTCCTACGAGCAGTACTTC
>TRBJ1-1|.|.|TRBV3-1
CASSQDLGRGLNTEAFF
TGTGCCAGCAGCCAAGATCTGGGAAGGGGCCTGAACACTGAAGCTTTCTTT
>TRBJ1-2|.|.|TRBV6-5
CASSYFGSSYGYTF
TGTGCCAGCAGTTATTTTGGCAGTAGCTATGGCTACACCTTC
>TRBJ2-1|.|TRBD2|TRBV5-1
CASSTSGTSGRGEQFF
TGCGCCAGCAGCACATCCGGGACTAGCGGGAGAGGAGAGCAGTTCTTC
>TRBJ1-2|.|.|TRBV6-1
CASSSRGADVTGYTF
TGTGCCAGCAGTTCCCGAGGAGCAGATGTGACAGGCTACACCTTC
>TRBJ2-3|once|TRBD1|TRBV29-1
CSVARTGDPTDTQYF
TGCAGCGTCGCCCGGACAGGGGACCCCACAGATACGCAGTATTTT
>TRBJ2-1|.|TRBD2|TRBV30
CARASGGYNEQFF
TGTGCCAGGGCTAGCGGCGGCTACAATGAGCAGTTCTTC
>TRBJ2-7|.|.|TRBV28
CASSGLAYEQYF
TGTGCCAGTTCGGGGCTAGCCTACGAGCAGTACTTC
>TRBJ2-5|once|.|TRBV3-1
CASSQQVRRETQYF
TGTGCCAGCAGCCAACAGGTTCGGCGGGAGACCCAGTACTTC
>TRBJ2-2|.|.|TRBV3-1
CASKAKRGPFLNTGELFF
TGTGCCAGCAAGGCAAAAAGGGGCCCGTTTTTGAACACCGGGGAGCTGTTTTTT
>TRBJ2-1|.|.|TRBV29-1
CSGGTRRAPSPMKEQFF
TGCAGCGGAGGGACTCGTAGGGCCCCGTCCCCAATGAAGGAGCAGTTCTTC
>TRBJ2-7|.|.|TRBV2
CASSEALVEQYF
TGTGCCAGCAGTGAAGCACTAGTCGAGCAGTACTTC
>TRBJ2-1|.|TRBD2|TRBV11-1
CASSFRGGADEQFF
TGTGCCAGCAGCTTCCGGGGGGGGGCTGATGAGCAGTTCTTC
>TRBJ2-5|.|.|TRBV5-1
CASSWGSQHQETQYF
TGCGCCAGCAGCTGGGGGAGTCAGCACCAAGAGACCCAGTACTTC
>TRBJ1-2|once|.|TRBV28
CASSFQADYGYTF
TGTGCCAGCAGCTTCCAGGCGGACTATGGCTACACCTTC
>TRBJ2-1|.|.|TRBV7-2
CASRPGPSPREQFF
TGTGCCAGCCGCCCCGGACCTTCCCCCCGGGAGCAGTTCTTC
>TRBJ1-1|.|.|TRBV3-1
CASSHARGGLNTEAFF
TGTGCCAGCAGCCATGCTAGGGGGGGGCTGAACACTGAAGCTTTCTTT
>TRBJ2-1|.|.|TRBV7-9
CASSLLGSPQYNEQFF
TGTGCCAGCAGCTTGCTGGGGTCGCCCCAGTACAATGAGCAGTTCTTC
>TRBJ1-1|.|.|TRBV9
CASSVEQSSTEAFF
TGTGCCAGCAGCGTAGAACAGTCTAGCACTGAAGCTTTCTTT
>TRBJ2-5|.|.|TRBV27
CASSLRPGRETQYF
TGTGCCAGCAGTTTAAGACCGGGGAGGGAGACCCAGTACTTC
>TRBJ2-1|.|.|TRBV3-1
CASSQDAGTDEQFF
TGTGCCAGCAGCCAAGATGCAGGGACGGATGAGCAGTTCTTC
>TRBJ2-6|.|.|TRBV10-3
CAISEPRGAGANVLTF
TGTGCCATCAGTGAGCCGAGGGGCGCTGGGGCCAACGTCCTGACTTTC
>TRBJ2-1|.|.|TRBV3-1
CASSHRFVGAENEQFF
TGTGCCAGCAGCCACCGCTTTGTAGGGGCAGAGAATGAGCAGTTCTTC